Below are 32 T cell receptor beta chains sequenced from a single sample in a study of cytomegalovirus exposure and HLA in healthy donors. PCR primers comprised 60 Vbeta and 13 Jbeta primers. Assay: immunoSEQ multiplex PCR; the TCRdb copy retains only in-frame clones and omits some. The sample shows about 160,000 clones, roughly four fifths of them seen only once. Sequences were obtained from PBMCs. The receptor set was obtained from a man aged 50 to 59 in good health and CMV-seropositive.

The J gene is TRBJ1-5, the V gene TRBV6-5; TRBD1 aligns across 9 bases. This CDR3 comprises 13 residues. V lost 6 bases and J lost 7; bases outside the gene matches: 4. Germline V gene lookup returns CDR1 MNHEY and CDR2 SVGAGI. The CDR3 DNA sequence: TGTGCCAGCAGCCGGACAGGGGACCAGCCCCAGCATTTT. This sequence encodes CASSRTGDQPQHF.

The chain's CDR3 is CASTPMRGRYEQYF. The CDR3 bases are TGTGCCAGCACCCCAATGCGGGGCCGGTACGAGCAGTACTTC. The genes are TRBV28 and TRBJ2-7; weak D call: TRBD2 (6 bases). V was pared by 7 bases and J by 4 bases, with 17 bases between. Per the germline V gene, CDR1 is MDHEN and CDR2 is SYDVKM. CDR3 length: 14 residues.

V gene TRBV5-1 combines with J gene TRBJ2-7; D gene unclear. This CDR3 has 14 amino acids. V lost 2 bases to trimming and J lost 0 bases, with 9 bases between them. Germline V gene sequence: CDR1 SGHRS, CDR2 YFSETQ. The CDR3 DNA follows: TGCGCCAGCAGCTTACGGTCCGACTCCTACGAGCAGTACTTC. Translating gives CASSLRSDSYEQYF.

The chain uses TRBV6-1 and TRBJ1-4; maybe TRBD1 (5 bases). Germline assignment: CDR1 MNHNS and CDR2 SASEGT. The V end lost 1 base, the J end lost 7 bases, and 19 bases lay between the germline ends. The CDR3 is made up of 17 amino acids. The CDR3 DNA reads as TGTGCCAGCAGTGAAGGCAGCGGGGCAGGGTTGGGTGAAAAACTGTTTTTT. This sequence encodes CASSEGSGAGLGEKLFF.

This chain's CDR3 is CASSNRGDEQFF. Written as DNA, the CDR3 is TGTGCCAGCAGTAACAGGGGTGATGAGCAGTTCTTC. J is TRBJ2-1 and V is TRBV27; TRBD1 matches at 7 bases. The CDR3 is 12 amino acids. Germline CDR1 and CDR2: MNHEY and SMNVEV (reference sequence). J gave up 8 bases and V 5 bases, and 3 bases lay outside the gene matches.

The chain has TRBV4-3 and TRBJ2-7, with TRBD2 matching over 7 bases. The CDR3 totals 17 residues. Per the germline V gene, CDR1 is LGHNA and CDR2 is YSLEER. J lost 0 bases, V lost 4 bases, and 12 bases had no gene match. The CDR3 here is CASSPQGGSSSSYEQYF. As DNA, the CDR3 is TGCGCCAGCAGCCCCCAGGGCGGGAGTTCCAGCTCCTACGAGCAGTACTTC.

The chain combines TRBV19 with TRBJ2-2, with unresolved D. Between the trimmed V and J ends, which lost 5 bases and 6 bases, there was a span of 7 bases. This CDR3 spans 12 amino acids. CDR1 is LNHDA and CDR2 is SQIVND in the germline V gene (reference sequence). CDR3 amino acids: CASSPYAGELFF. CDR3 bases: TGTGCCAGTAGTCCCTATGCCGGGGAGCTGTTTTTT.

The chain carries TRBV7-6 and TRBJ1-5, with TRBD1 identical over 9 bases. The trim removed 5 bases at V and 5 bases at J, leaving 1 base unmatched. Germline CDR1 and CDR2: SGHVS and FNYEAQ. The CDR3 extends over 13 amino acids. CDR3 in amino acids: CASSRQGDQPQHF. The CDR3 bases are TGTGCCAGCAGCCGACAGGGGGATCAGCCCCAGCATTTT.

The gene calls are TRBV10-2 and TRBJ2-1; 7 nucleotides match TRBD2. From germline, CDR1 is WSHSY and CDR2 SAAADI. The V and J ends lost 3 bases and 4 bases, in that order; junction bases with no gene match: 9. The CDR3 contains 16 residues. CDR3 amino acids: CASSESAGDGYNEQFF. CDR3 nucleotide sequence: TGCGCCAGCAGTGAAAGTGCGGGAGATGGGTACAATGAGCAGTTCTTC.

The chain employs TRBV4-3 and TRBJ2-6; D gene uncertain. V gave up 0 bases and J gave up 0 bases, with 12 bases separating them. The CDR3 has 18 amino acids. Germline CDR1 is LGHNA and CDR2 is YSLEER. The CDR3 reads CASSQDLGSSSGANVLTF. The CDR3, as DNA: TGCGCCAGCAGCCAAGATCTGGGCAGCAGCTCTGGGGCCAACGTCCTGACTTTC.

The chain employs TRBV28 and TRBJ2-4; weak D call: TRBD1 (6 bases). V lost 5 bases and J 5 bases, leaving 16 bases between the germline ends. The germline gives CDR1 MDHEN, CDR2 SYDVKM. CDR3 length equals 15 residues. The CDR3: CASSPPGHTENIQYF. The CDR3 DNA reads as TGTGCCAGCAGTCCTCCGGGACATACCGAAAACATTCAGTACTTC.

The gene calls are TRBV2 and TRBJ1-4; tentative D call: TRBD1 (5 bases). The CDR3 is 14 residues long. Germline CDR1 SNHLY, CDR2 FYNNEI. V gave up 4 bases and J gave up 8 bases, with 14 bases separating them. The CDR3 DNA sequence: TGTGCCAGCAGTGTCGCGACAGTATGGGAAAAACTGTTTTTT. It is translated as CASSVATVWEKLFF.

The chain recombines TRBV7-3 with TRBJ1-1; no clear D gene. This CDR3 is built from 14 residues. Germline values: CDR1 SGHTA, CDR2 FQGTGA. V lost 5 bases, J lost 1 base, and 11 bases lay in between. The CDR3, as DNA: TGTGCCAGCAGCACTAGGACGGAGAACACTGAAGCTTTCTTT. Protein product: CASSTRTENTEAFF.

The chain joins TRBV2 to TRBJ2-1; 10 bases are a match to TRBD1. This CDR3 has 12 residues. Germline-derived CDR1 and CDR2 are SNHLY and FYNNEI. Trimming cost V 9 bases and J 7 bases; bases outside gene matches: 3. CDR3 DNA: TGTGCCAGGCGGACAGGGGGGAATGAGCAGTTCTTC. Protein: CARRTGGNEQFF.

This clone was seen a handful of times. The gene calls are TRBV5-4 and TRBJ1-2, with 8 bases identical to TRBD1. This CDR3 is 15 amino acids long. V was clipped by 2 bases and J by 3 bases; unmatched bases: 6. Germline values: CDR1 SGHNT, CDR2 YYREEE (reference sequence). CDR3 in amino acids: CASSFLDRGDYGYTF. The CDR3 DNA reads TGTGCCAGCAGCTTTCTTGACAGGGGAGACTATGGCTACACCTTC.

The table lists this clone with a count of one. The CDR3 nucleotides are TGTGCCAGCAGTGCGGGACAGGGAAGCAATCAGCCCCAGCATTTT. Its translation: CASSAGQGSNQPQHF. The gene calls are TRBV6-6 and TRBJ1-5, with 9 bases that match TRBD1. V lost 5 bases to trimming and J lost 1 base; unmatched junction nucleotides: 3. The CDR3 spans 15 residues. Germline CDR1 is MNHNY and CDR2 is SVGAGI (reference sequence).

J is TRBJ2-7 and V is TRBV9, with 9 bases identical to TRBD1. Germline loops: CDR1 SGDLS, CDR2 YYNGEE. V dropped 4 bases and J dropped 5; count of bases not matched to a gene: 10. The CDR3 runs 15 residues. The CDR3 DNA sequence: TGTGCCAGCAGCACCGGGACAGGGTCGTTTGACGAGCAGTACTTC. This codes for CASSTGTGSFDEQYF.

This rearrangement joins TRBV7-9 to TRBJ2-1; weak D call: TRBD2 (6 bases). The CDR3 is 13 amino acids. CDR1 and CDR2 (germline): SEHNR, FQNEAQ (reference sequence). With 3 bases removed from V and 8 bases from J, the gap between germline ends came to 11 bases. The CDR3 loop reads CASSLLRGDEQFF. DNA of the CDR3: TGTGCCAGCAGCTTGCTGCGGGGTGATGAGCAGTTCTTC. The complete variable domain, with remaining parts taken from reference TRBV7-9 and TRBJ2-1, reads DTGVSQNPRHKITKRGQNVTFRCDPISEHNRLYWYRQTLGQGPEFLTYFQNEAQLEKSRLLSDRFSAERPKGSFSTLEIQRTEQGDSAMYLCASSLLRGDEQFFGPGTRLTVL.

This chain uses TRBV4-2 with TRBJ2-1; 10 nucleotides agree with TRBD1. The CDR3 is 17 residues long. Unmatched junction bases numbered 11, after V lost 0 bases and J lost 9 bases. Germline V CDR1 and CDR2: LGHNA, YNFKEQ. CDR3 in DNA: TGTGCCAGCAGCCAAGATAGGCGACAGGGGGCCTACGGTGAGCAGTTCTTC. This encodes CASSQDRRQGAYGEQFF.

This clone was found once. This sequence joins TRBV9 and TRBJ2-7; 9 nucleotides line up with TRBD1. The J segment lost 1 base and the V segment lost 0 bases, leaving 5 bases of the junction unmatched. Germline V gene lookup returns CDR1 SGDLS and CDR2 YYNGEE. The CDR3 runs to 16 residues. The CDR3 DNA follows: TGTGCCAGCAGCGTAGGGGGGGGGACAGGGTCCTACGAGCAGTACTTC. This encodes CASSVGGGTGSYEQYF.

The chain uses TRBV9 and TRBJ1-2; 7 bases are shared with TRBD1. In germline, CDR1 is SGDLS, CDR2 YYNGEE. This CDR3 contains 17 residues. Trimming cost V 3 bases and J 2 bases; bases outside gene matches: 13. The CDR3 DNA reads as TGTGCCAGCAGCGAACCCCGGGACAGCGGAACAAACTATGGCTACACCTTC. Translating gives CASSEPRDSGTNYGYTF. Using reference TRBV9 and TRBJ1-2 for the parts outside the CDR3, the full variable domain is DSGVTQTPKHLITATGQRVTLRCSPRSGDLSVYWYQQSLDQGLQFLIQYYNGEERAKGNILERFSAQQFPDLHSELNLSSLELGDSALYFCASSEPRDSGTNYGYTFGSGTRLTVV.

The chain couples TRBV10-3 to TRBJ2-7, with a tentative D call TRBD1 (5 bases). Germline CDR1 is ENHRY and CDR2 is SYGVKD. V was clipped by 7 bases and J by 5 bases, with 15 bases between them. The CDR3 spans 13 residues. CDR3 residues: CAITDTQAHEQYF. CDR3 DNA: TGTGCCATCACGGACACTCAGGCCCACGAGCAGTACTTC.

With respect to this clone: The junction differs from germline at one of its ends, possibly a read error. The J gene is TRBJ1-2, the V gene TRBV29-1, with 10 bases lining up with TRBD1. The germline V gene encodes CDR1 SQVTM and CDR2 ANQGSEA. The CDR3 has 13 amino acids. This CDR3 is CSAERGTGAGYTF. CDR3 coding DNA: TGCAGCGCTGAAAGGGGGACAGGGGCTGGCTACACCTTC.

For the CDR3, the DNA is TGTGCCAGCAGCTTAAGTCGAGATGAAGCTTTCTTT. Protein product: CASSLSRDEAFF. The chain uses TRBV5-6 and TRBJ1-1; D gene uncertain. Germline V gene data show CDR1 as SGHDT and CDR2 as YYEEEE. The CDR3 is 12 amino acids. Trimming removed 2 bases from V and 7 bases from J, with 9 bases in between. Full variable domain (remainder filled in from reference TRBV5-6 and TRBJ1-1): DAGVTQSPTHLIKTRGQQVTLRCSPKSGHDTVSWYQQALGQGPQFIFQYYEEEERQRGNFPDRFSGHQFPNYSSELNVNALLLGDSALYLCASSLSRDEAFFGQGTRLTVV.

This clone was seen only once. One end of the junction fails to match germline, which may point to a read error. The chain uses TRBV4-3 and TRBJ2-1; 9 nucleotides match TRBD2. The CDR3 consists of 16 residues. Germline loops: CDR1 LGHNA, CDR2 YSLEER. The CDR3 DNA reads TGCGCCAGCAGCCAAGATGAGGCGGGGGGGGTTAATGAGCGGTTCTTC. Translated: CASSQDEAGGVNERFF.

The chain links TRBV6-5 to TRBJ2-1; 10 bases align to TRBD2. Germline CDR1 and CDR2: MNHEY and SVGAGI. J gave up 3 bases and V 2 bases, and 1 base lay outside the gene matches. The CDR3 runs 15 residues. The CDR3 loop is CASSYTSGDYNEQFF. CDR3 in DNA: TGTGCCAGCAGTTACACTAGCGGGGACTACAATGAGCAGTTCTTC.

The V call is TRBV5-1, the J call TRBJ1-1; D uncertain. The germline gives CDR1 SGHRS, CDR2 YFSETQ. The CDR3 covers 13 residues. V was clipped by 2 bases and J by 5 bases, with 10 bases between them. The CDR3 DNA follows: TGCGCCAGCAGCTTAAAGATAACAACTGAAGCTTTCTTT. Its protein product is CASSLKITTEAFF.

The DNA of the CDR3 is TGTGCCAGCAGCCCTCCGGTCCACACAGATACGCAGTATTTT. Its translation: CASSPPVHTDTQYF. This chain joins TRBV28 and TRBJ2-3; D call uncertain. V was clipped by 6 bases and J by 2 bases, with 12 bases between them. Germline V gene data show CDR1 as MDHEN and CDR2 as SYDVKM. The CDR3 consists of 14 residues.

A word on this clone: The junction and the germline gene differ at one end; a read error may be behind it. The chain carries TRBV29-1 and TRBJ2-6; 10 nucleotides match TRBD1. Germline V lookup: CDR1 SQVTM, CDR2 ANQGSEA. The CDR3 loop spans 17 amino acids. The CDR3 spells CSVYGDRGVAGANGLTF. The CDR3, as DNA: TGCAGCGTCTACGGGGACAGGGGTGTTGCCGGGGCCAACGGCCTGACTTTC.

The chain links TRBV30 to TRBJ2-3; no clear D gene. CDR1 GTSNPN and CDR2 SVGIG come from the germline V gene (reference sequence). V gave up 2 bases and J gave up 1 base, with 13 bases separating them. The CDR3 consists of 15 residues. The DNA of the CDR3 is TGTGCCTGGAGTCTAACTGGAGTCGGCACAGATACGCAGTATTTT. Translated: CAWSLTGVGTDTQYF.

The V gene is TRBV7-9, the J gene TRBJ1-1; the D is unclear. This CDR3 is 14 amino acids long. Between the trimmed V and J ends, which lost 3 bases and 0 bases, there was a span of 8 bases. Germline loops: CDR1 SEHNR, CDR2 FQNEAQ (reference sequence). CDR3 DNA: TGTGCCAGCAGCTTGGGCGAAATGAACACTGAAGCTTTCTTT. Encoded protein: CASSLGEMNTEAFF.

The chain carries TRBV5-6 and TRBJ2-1, with TRBD2 identical over 14 bases. CDR3 length: 18 amino acids. The junction had 8 bases not matched to a gene; V was cut back by 4 bases and J by 2 bases. Per the germline V gene, CDR1 is SGHDT and CDR2 is YYEEEE. Here the CDR3 reads CASSGTGLAGEAYNEQFF. The CDR3 nucleotides are TGTGCCAGCAGCGGCACGGGACTAGCGGGAGAGGCCTACAATGAGCAGTTCTTC.